Following are 27 T cell receptor beta chains from one sample sequenced in a study of CD8+CD57+ T cells in acquired aplastic anemia. Those patients picked for sequencing had displayed CD8+CD57+ cell expansion on flow cytometry. CDR3 and TCR beta VDJ profiling relied on a genomic DNA template. TCRdb independently ran MiXCR on the reads; one entry per CDR3 protein. Here the sample spans about 240,000 distinct CDR3 sequences, approximately 45% being singletons. Source material: sorted CD4+, CD8+, or CD8+CD57+ T cells (not recorded which) from PBMCs. Source of these receptors: a human donor with aplastic anemia.

Notes on this clonotype: The junction differs from germline at one of its ends, possibly a read error. The genes are TRBV2 and TRBJ2-1, with D perhaps TRBD1 or TRBD2 (5 bases each). CDR1 and CDR2 (germline): SNHLY, FYNNEI. The CDR3 sequence is 15 residues long. CDR3 protein: CASSDGGGGDNEQLF. The CDR3, as DNA: TGTGCCAGCAGTGATGGTGGGGGTGGTGACAATGAGCAGCTCTTC. The full variable domain, rest sourced from reference TRBV2 and TRBJ2-1, is EPEVTQTPSHQVTQMGQEVILRCVPISNHLYFYWYRQILGQKVEFLVSFYNNEISEKSEIFDDQFSVERPDGSNFTLKIRSTKLEDSAMYFCASSDGGGGDNEQLFGPGTRLTVL.

This sequence joins TRBV20-1 and TRBJ2-2, with 11 bases that match TRBD2. Germline CDR1 reads DFQATT; CDR2 reads SNEGSKA (reference sequence). Germline trimming cut 6 bases from V and 10 bases from J; bases unmatched to any gene: 13. The CDR3 spans 15 residues. CDR3 bases: TGCAGTGCCATCGCCTTAGCGGGGGGGCGTGAGGAGCTGTTTTTT. Translating it yields CSAIALAGGREELFF.

This rearrangement joins TRBV7-9 to TRBJ1-3; possible D gene TRBD1, 5 bases. The germline gives CDR1 SEHNR, CDR2 FQNEAQ (reference sequence). Trimming took off 5 bases at V and 0 bases at J, with 14 bases between the two ends. This CDR3 is built from 16 residues. The CDR3 DNA reads TGTGCCAGCAGCAACCGGGACGGATCCTCTGGAAACACCATATATTTT. Translating gives CASSNRDGSSGNTIYF.

This clonotype was recorded at least ten times. The chain uses TRBV10-2 and TRBJ2-1; 8 bases are a match to TRBD2. Losses at the gene ends were 7 bases for V and 4 bases for J; bases not matched to a gene: 9. The CDR3 is 15 amino acids. Germline V lookup: CDR1 WSHSY, CDR2 SAAADI. This CDR3 reads CASIRERGNYNEQFF. CDR3 bases: TGCGCCAGCATCCGGGAGCGGGGGAATTACAATGAGCAGTTCTTC.

The chain carries TRBV20-1 and TRBJ2-3; D unresolved. The germline V and J ends were trimmed by 0 bases and 0 bases, with 10 bases remaining between them. The CDR3 covers 15 residues. Germline V gives CDR1 DFQATT, CDR2 SNEGSKA (reference sequence). CDR3 protein: CSARDPSTSTDTQYF. In DNA, the CDR3 is TGCAGTGCTAGAGACCCCTCGACTAGCACAGATACGCAGTATTTT.

The chain employs TRBV19 and TRBJ2-1; D is tentatively TRBD1 or TRBD2 (5 bases each). Per the germline V gene, CDR1 is LNHDA and CDR2 is SQIVND (reference sequence). With 3 bases removed from V and 8 bases from J, the gap between germline ends came to 14 bases. The CDR3 sequence is 14 residues long. CDR3 sequence reads: CASSIRDGSDEQFF. CDR3 bases: TGTGCCAGTAGTATCCGGGACGGTTCGGATGAGCAGTTCTTC.

This clonotype was picked up many times. The chain links TRBV15 to TRBJ2-3; D gene unclear. There are 14 residues in the CDR3. Per the germline V gene, CDR1 is LNHNV and CDR2 is YYDKDF (reference sequence). The germline V and J ends were trimmed by 3 bases and 2 bases, with 9 bases remaining between them. The DNA of the CDR3 is TGTGCCACCAGCAGTCTTGGATTCACAGATACGCAGTATTTT. It codes for CATSSLGFTDTQYF.

This clonotype has a count of ten or more. The chain uses TRBV10-1 and TRBJ1-1, with D unclear. This CDR3 is 14 amino acids long. Germline CDR1 is WNHNN and CDR2 is SYGVQD (reference sequence). V lost 7 bases and J lost 6, with 18 bases in between. The CDR3 here is CASTTVAPGAEAFF. CDR3 bases: TGCGCCAGCACCACGGTGGCCCCGGGAGCTGAAGCTTTCTTT.

The chain uses TRBV7-2 and TRBJ2-3; D gene unclear. Germline CDR1 reads SGHTA; CDR2 reads FQGNSA. This CDR3 spans 16 amino acids. Trimming left V 7 bases short and J 0 bases short, with 17 bases between. CDR3 DNA sequence: TGTGCCAGCATCCAAACGGCAGCCGTTAGCACAGATACGCAGTATTTT. Translated, it gives CASIQTAAVSTDTQYF.

V gene TRBV19 combines with J gene TRBJ1-6; D gene unclear. V lost 10 bases to trimming and J lost 4 bases, with 8 bases between them. There are 12 residues in the CDR3. From germline, CDR1 is LNHDA and CDR2 SQIVND (reference sequence). CDR3 DNA sequence: TGTGCCACTGGAATTTATAATTCACCCCTCCACTTT. Its protein is CATGIYNSPLHF.

In nucleotides, the CDR3 is TGTGCCAGCAGTGCAACACTCGTCGCGGGCGGCGAGCAGTACTTC. This encodes CASSATLVAGGEQYF. V usage is TRBV6-5 and J usage is TRBJ2-7, with D perhaps matching TRBD2 (5 bases). CDR1 MNHEY and CDR2 SVGAGI come from the germline V gene. This CDR3 has 15 amino acids. V shed 5 bases and J shed 6 bases, with 20 bases lying between them.

This clonotype occurred many times. The V and J genes are TRBV9 and TRBJ2-3, with 13 positions matching TRBD2. The CDR3 runs to 16 residues. CDR1 and CDR2 (germline): SGDLS, YYNGEE. V was pared by 4 bases and J by 4 bases, with 6 bases of the junction left unmatched. The CDR3 DNA follows: TGTGCCAGCAGCCCGGGACTAGCGGGATGGGCAGATACGCAGTATTTT. It encodes CASSPGLAGWADTQYF.

This clonotype has a handful of counts. The V and J genes are TRBV2 and TRBJ2-7; D is unclear. The ends were cut back, 3 bases at V and 4 bases at J, with 7 bases in the middle. Germline CDR1 and CDR2: SNHLY and FYNNEI. The CDR3 runs to 12 residues. The CDR3 loop is CASSETVYEQYV. In DNA form, the CDR3 reads TGTGCCAGCAGTGAGACTGTTTACGAGCAGTACGTC.

The chain recombines TRBV9 with TRBJ2-7; TRBD1 agrees at 10 bases. The germline V gene encodes CDR1 SGDLS and CDR2 YYNGEE. The CDR3 loop spans 14 amino acids. The V segment lost 2 bases and the J segment 3 bases; nucleotides outside the gene matches: 2. The CDR3: CASSVGQGIYEQYF. In DNA form, the CDR3 reads TGTGCCAGCAGCGTGGGACAGGGGATCTACGAGCAGTACTTC.

The chain couples TRBV29-1 to TRBJ2-3; possible D gene TRBD1, 6 bases. The CDR3 is 12 residues long. V was clipped by 4 bases and J by 6 bases, with 11 bases between them. The V gene's germline CDR1 is SQVTM and CDR2 ANQGSEA. The CDR3 DNA sequence: TGCAGCGTTGGGCCTACAGGGGATACGCAGTATTTT. Residues: CSVGPTGDTQYF.

In its sample, this clonotype was seen many times. J is TRBJ2-2 and V is TRBV7-9, with 9 positions matching TRBD2. The CDR3 extends over 16 amino acids. V shed 3 bases and J 0 bases; nucleotides not matched to a gene: 2. Per germline, CDR1 SEHNR and CDR2 FQNEAQ (reference sequence). The CDR3 sequence is CASSFSGGPNTGELFF. Here the CDR3 DNA reads TGTGCCAGCAGCTTCAGCGGGGGGCCGAACACCGGGGAGCTGTTTTTT. Full variable domain (rest looked up from reference TRBV7-9 and TRBJ2-2): DTGVSQNPRHKITKRGQNVTFRCDPISEHNRLYWYRQTLGQGPEFLTYFQNEAQLEKSRLLSDRFSAERPKGSFSTLEIQRTEQGDSAMYLCASSFSGGPNTGELFFGEGSRLTVL.

This clonotype was counted between two and nine times. The V call is TRBV7-8, the J call TRBJ2-7; tentative D call: TRBD2 (6 bases). Germline V CDR1 and CDR2: SGHVS, FQNEAQ. V lost 6 bases and J lost 4, with 13 bases in between. This CDR3 has 13 amino acids. The CDR3 protein is CASSYGGRYEQYF. DNA for the CDR3: TGTGCCAGCAGTTACGGGGGACGGTACGAGCAGTACTTC.

The CDR3 DNA reads as TGTGCCAGCAGCTTAACGCCGAGGGAAAAACTGTTTTTT. Amino acid sequence: CASSLTPREKLFF. The genes are TRBV7-9 and TRBJ1-4; D remains unclear. The ends were cut back, 2 bases at V and 8 bases at J, with 9 bases in the middle. Per germline, CDR1 SEHNR and CDR2 FQNEAQ (reference sequence). This CDR3 contains 13 residues.

This clonotype was counted ten times or more. This chain joins TRBV20-1 and TRBJ1-1, with D perhaps TRBD1 (5 bases). The germline CDR1 and CDR2 sequences are DFQATT and SNEGSKA (reference sequence). This CDR3 is 13 amino acids long. V dropped 0 bases and J dropped 1 base, with 6 bases sitting between them. CDR3 bases: TGCAGTGCTAGAGATGACAGGAACACTGAAGCTTTCTTT. Residues: CSARDDRNTEAFF.

This clonotype was seen repeatedly, ten times or more. This chain joins TRBV20-1 and TRBJ2-7, with D perhaps TRBD1 (6 bases). V lost 4 bases and J 2 bases, leaving 18 bases between the germline ends. The CDR3 spans 15 residues. Germline V CDR1 and CDR2: DFQATT, SNEGSKA (reference sequence). CDR3 region: CSANPRRDNTYEQYF. CDR3 in DNA: TGCAGTGCTAATCCGCGAAGGGACAATACCTACGAGCAGTACTTC.

This clonotype was observed a single time. The chain has TRBV15 and TRBJ1-2; TRBD1 aligns across 7 bases. V was pared by 10 bases and J by 4 bases, with 9 bases of the junction left unmatched. CDR3 length equals 13 residues. From germline, CDR1 is LNHNV and CDR2 YYDKDF (reference sequence). The CDR3 DNA reads as TGTGCCAGCAGTTCGGGACAGAGCTATGGCTACACCTTC. The encoded protein is CASSSGQSYGYTF.

This chain connects TRBV20-1 to TRBJ1-2, with TRBD1 matching over 7 bases. The ends lost 5 bases at V and 4 bases at J; junction bases unmatched: 13. CDR1 is DFQATT and CDR2 is SNEGSKA in the germline V gene (reference sequence). The CDR3 has 15 amino acids. CDR3 in amino acids: CSAPRQGRTSYGYTF. CDR3 sequence (DNA): TGCAGTGCTCCAAGACAGGGCAGGACAAGCTATGGCTACACCTTC.

The gene calls are TRBV11-1 and TRBJ2-1, with 14 positions matching TRBD2. CDR3 length: 18 residues. Germline V lookup: CDR1 SGHAT, CDR2 FQDESV (reference sequence). V dropped 5 bases and J dropped 2; count of bases not matched to a gene: 8. The CDR3 nucleotides read TGTGCCAGCAGCGAATCGGGACTAGCGGGAGTTCCCTACAATGAGCAGTTCTTC. Its protein is CASSESGLAGVPYNEQFF.

This clonotype came up many times. V and J are TRBV27 and TRBJ2-7; D is uncertain. The CDR3 totals 15 residues. Trimming cost V 7 bases and J 2 bases, with 18 bases left between them. Germline CDR1 MNHEY, CDR2 SMNVEV (reference sequence). The chain's CDR3 is CASTTLTAVPYEQYF. As DNA, the CDR3 is TGTGCCAGCACTACTCTTACGGCCGTTCCCTACGAGCAGTACTTC.

This chain joins TRBV7-2 and TRBJ1-5; no definite D call. V lost 6 bases and J 12 bases, leaving 6 bases between the germline ends. The CDR3 runs 9 residues. From germline, CDR1 is SGHTA and CDR2 FQGNSA. The CDR3 nucleotides are TGTGCCAGCAGAAAGGGCCAGCATTTT. Protein: CASRKGQHF.

The V and J genes are TRBV7-6 and TRBJ2-1; 11 positions agree with TRBD1. V was pared by 5 bases and J by 5 bases, with 8 bases of the junction left unmatched. The CDR3 has 16 residues. In germline, CDR1 is SGHVS, CDR2 FNYEAQ. DNA of the CDR3: TGTGCCAGCAGCGACACTGGGACAGGGGGGGACAATGAGCAGTTCTTC. This gives the protein CASSDTGTGGDNEQFF.

At least ten counts were recorded for this clonotype. V gene TRBV24-1 combines with J gene TRBJ2-3; D not resolved. The CDR3 runs 14 residues. Germline V gene sequence: CDR1 KGHDR, CDR2 SFDVKD. Trimming stripped 7 bases from V and 4 bases from J, with 14 bases between. In nucleotides, the CDR3 is TGTGCCACCAGGAGCTCTCCCGGGTCAGATACGCAGTATTTT. This translates into CATRSSPGSDTQYF.